Listed here is a single T cell receptor (beta chain). Subjects with ophthalmopathy showed a Clinical Activity Score no lower than 3, a NOSPECS grade no lower than 4, and a duration shorter than 3 months. Pregnant or lactating patients were excluded, as were those with uncontrolled infection or other autoimmune disease. This specimen comes from a study of T cells in Graves' hyperthyroidism and ophthalmopathy. What was amplified from RNA transcripts were TCR beta CDR3 regions. A first-round RT-PCR of the TCR CDR3 used the HTBI primer set. TCRdb processed the multiplex PCR reads anew with MiXCR; each CDR3 protein has one entry. The data contain about 400,000 distinct CDR3 sequences, about 14% of them singletons. The TCR originated in a woman aged 30 to 39 with Graves' ophthalmopathy. The sequencing sample was made of blood.

The CDR3 nucleotides read TGTGCCAGCAGGGCGTCAGGGGGCAATCAGCCCCAGCATTTT. Translated: CASRASGGNQPQHF. The V and J genes are TRBV6-1 and TRBJ1-5; D perhaps matches TRBD1 (6 bases). The CDR3 is 14 amino acids. CDR1 MNHNS and CDR2 SASEGT come from the germline V gene. Trimming stripped 6 bases from V and 2 bases from J, with 11 bases between.